Below, 27 T cell receptor beta chains from the same sample are listed, as sequenced in a study of blood T cell repertoires in COVID-19. The protocol was immunoSEQ multiplex PCR, while the TCRdb copy is restricted to in-frame clones and leaves out a portion. The table shows 250,000 or so clones, with roughly 86% occurring only once. Sequenced material: PBMCs or T cells enriched from blood (not recorded which). These receptors all come from a woman between 50 and 59 years old who had recovered from COVID-19.

This clone was counted a few times. The rearrangement joins TRBV7-8 to TRBJ1-6; maybe TRBD1 (5 bases). The CDR3 extends over 16 amino acids. Germline V gene lookup returns CDR1 SGHVS and CDR2 FQNEAQ. V was trimmed by 5 bases and J by 2 bases, leaving 13 bases between them. The CDR3 here is CASSPQGSTYNSPLHF. CDR3 nucleotide sequence: TGTGCCAGCAGCCCCCAGGGTAGCACCTATAATTCACCCCTCCACTTT.

The V call is TRBV5-5, the J call TRBJ1-1; D call uncertain. Germline lookup yields CDR1 SGHKS and CDR2 YYEKEE (reference sequence). V was cut by 4 bases and J by 1 base, with 11 bases left in between. This CDR3 comprises 14 residues. The CDR3 nucleotides are TGTGCCAGCAGCGGGCCAACAAGGAACACTGAAGCTTTCTTT. Protein sequence: CASSGPTRNTEAFF.

The genes are TRBV18 and TRBJ1-5; D uncertain. Germline CDR1 KGHSH, CDR2 LQKENI. The V and J ends lost 2 bases and 9 bases respectively, with 11 bases between them. This CDR3 comprises 13 residues. The CDR3 region is CASSPSDTRPQHF. The CDR3 DNA follows: TGTGCCAGCTCACCATCCGACACGAGGCCCCAGCATTTT.

This chain joins TRBV27 and TRBJ1-2, with D perhaps TRBD1 (6 bases). Between the trimmed V and J ends, which lost 3 bases and 7 bases, there was a span of 12 bases. Germline V gives CDR1 MNHEY, CDR2 SMNVEV (reference sequence). CDR3 length: 13 amino acids. CDR3 region: CASSFRDTLGYTF. As DNA, the CDR3 is TGTGCCAGCAGTTTCAGGGACACTCTTGGCTACACCTTC.

The genes are TRBV30 and TRBJ1-2; D is undetermined. CDR3 length equals 12 residues. V lost 6 bases, J lost 8 bases, and 16 bases lay in between. CDR1 and CDR2 (germline): GTSNPN, SVGIG (reference sequence). The CDR3 nucleotides read TGTGCCTGCCTACCCTACTTCGGGGGCTACACCTTC. It specifies CACLPYFGGYTF.

The chain carries TRBV4-3 and TRBJ1-2, with no clear D. The CDR3 runs to 13 residues. Looked up from germline, CDR1 is LGHNA and CDR2 is YSLEER. V was clipped by 4 bases and J by 6 bases, with 12 bases between them. In DNA, the CDR3 is TGCGCCAGCAGCCCCCGTCCGGGAGATGGCTACACCTTC. Translating gives CASSPRPGDGYTF.

This chain joins TRBV11-3 and TRBJ1-1, with 8 bases that match TRBD1. The CDR3 totals 14 residues. Germline V gene sequence: CDR1 SGHNT, CDR2 YENEEA. With 4 bases clipped from V and 2 bases from J, the junction kept 3 bases outside the gene matches. For the CDR3, the DNA is TGTGCCAGCAGCTCCGACAGGGGAAACACTGAAGCTTTCTTT. It specifies CASSSDRGNTEAFF.

This chain uses TRBV7-2 with TRBJ2-1; 10 bases are shared with TRBD2. Germline CDR1 reads SGHTA; CDR2 reads FQGNSA. The trim removed 1 base at V and 3 bases at J, leaving 9 bases unmatched. This CDR3 region has 18 residues. CDR3 in amino acids: CASSLEGVSGRYYNEQFF. CDR3 coding DNA: TGTGCCAGCAGCTTAGAAGGTGTTAGCGGGAGGTACTACAATGAGCAGTTCTTC.

In DNA form, the CDR3 reads TGTGCCAGCAGCCTCCGCCGGGGTAGCGGGAGTGATGAGCAGTTCTTC. Encoded protein: CASSLRRGSGSDEQFF. The V and J genes are TRBV11-1 and TRBJ2-1; TRBD2 matches at 9 bases. Germline trimming cut 5 bases from V and 8 bases from J; bases unmatched to any gene: 13. The germline gives CDR1 SGHAT, CDR2 FQDESV (reference sequence). This CDR3 has 16 amino acids.

The V call is TRBV6-5, the J call TRBJ2-1; TRBD1 might be the D (6 bases). CDR3 length: 15 residues. Deletions cut 6 bases from V and 6 bases from J, with 18 bases between. Per germline, CDR1 MNHEY and CDR2 SVGAGI. As DNA, the CDR3 is TGTGCCAGCAGAGGGTTAGCAGGGGCTAGCAATGAGCAGTTCTTC. Residues: CASRGLAGASNEQFF.

The chain is built from TRBV7-2 and TRBJ2-5; 13 nucleotides align to TRBD2. CDR1 is SGHTA and CDR2 is FQGNSA in the germline V gene. This CDR3 is 17 amino acids long. V trimming: 3 bases; J trimming: 4 bases; junction bases outside the gene matches: 8. CDR3 loop: CASSFTTSGGARETQYF. In DNA form, the CDR3 reads TGTGCCAGCAGCTTCACAACTAGCGGGGGGGCGCGAGAGACCCAGTACTTC.

The chain uses TRBV27 and TRBJ2-3; D possibly corresponds to TRBD1 (6 bases). CDR3 length: 16 amino acids. V shed 1 base and J shed 1 base, with 12 bases lying between them. In germline, CDR1 is MNHEY, CDR2 SMNVEV (reference sequence). CDR3 DNA: TGTGCCAGCAGTTTATTGGTGGCAGGGGGCACAGATACGCAGTATTTT. Residues: CASSLLVAGGTDTQYF.

This chain joins TRBV12-5 and TRBJ2-2, with TRBD2 matching 15 bases. Germline CDR1 and CDR2: LGHNT and FRNRAP. CDR3 length: 16 residues. Germline trimming cut 5 bases from V and 7 bases from J; bases unmatched to any gene: 5. The CDR3 sequence: CASGPGLAGGGGELFF. CDR3 in DNA: TGTGCTAGTGGTCCGGGACTAGCGGGGGGTGGCGGGGAGCTGTTTTTT.

The rearrangement joins TRBV5-5 to TRBJ1-5; D perhaps matches TRBD1 (5 bases). The length of the CDR3 is 14 residues. V was pared by 0 bases and J by 6 bases, with 10 bases between. CDR1 SGHKS and CDR2 YYEKEE come from the germline V gene (reference sequence). The CDR3 is CASSLGGGGQPQHF. The DNA for the CDR3 is TGTGCCAGCAGCTTGGGGGGCGGGGGTCAGCCCCAGCATTTT.

The rearrangement joins TRBV7-8 to TRBJ2-7; tentative D call: TRBD1 (5 bases). The CDR3 extends over 18 amino acids. Trimming cost V 0 bases and J 5 bases, with 23 bases left between them. Germline V gene data show CDR1 as SGHVS and CDR2 as FQNEAQ. The CDR3 DNA reads as TGTGCCAGCAGCTTAGCGATTACAAGGCAGGGTGGCATCCACGAGCAGTACTTC. Translated, it gives CASSLAITRQGGIHEQYF.

The chain combines TRBV10-3 with TRBJ1-6; 8 bases are shared with TRBD1. This CDR3 contains 12 residues. Looked up from germline, CDR1 is ENHRY and CDR2 is SYGVKD. J lost 7 bases, V lost 10 bases, and 3 bases had no gene match. CDR3 nucleotide sequence: TGTGCCACACAGGGGGACAATTCACCCCTCCACTTT. Its protein product is CATQGDNSPLHF.

J is TRBJ1-2 and V is TRBV9, with 9 bases lining up with TRBD1. Unmatched junction bases numbered 7, after V lost 4 bases and J lost 6 bases. CDR1 and CDR2 from the germline V gene are SGDLS and YYNGEE. The CDR3 is 14 residues long. CDR3 sequence: CASSSPGTGNGYTF. In nucleotides, the CDR3 is TGTGCCAGCAGCTCGCCCGGGACAGGGAATGGCTACACCTTC. Complete variable domain (other parts from reference TRBV9 and TRBJ1-2): DSGVTQTPKHLITATGQRVTLRCSPRSGDLSVYWYQQSLDQGLQFLIQYYNGEERAKGNILERFSAQQFPDLHSELNLSSLELGDSALYFCASSSPGTGNGYTFGSGTRLTVV.

The CDR3 DNA reads TGCGCCAGCAGCCTCGGACAGGGGCACCAAGAGACCCAGTACTTC. Translating it yields CASSLGQGHQETQYF. The rearrangement links TRBV5-1 to TRBJ2-5; 9 bases fit TRBD1. The junction had 4 bases not matched to a gene; V was cut back by 4 bases and J by 0 bases. The CDR3 consists of 15 residues. The germline V gene has CDR1 SGHRS and CDR2 YFSETQ. The complete variable domain, with remaining parts taken from reference TRBV5-1 and TRBJ2-5, reads KAGVTQTPRYLIKTRGQQVTLSCSPISGHRSVSWYQQTPGQGLQFLFEYFSETQRNKGNFPGRFSGRQFSNSRSEMNVSTLELGDSALYLCASSLGQGHQETQYFGPGTRLLVL.

The rearrangement uses TRBV10-1 and TRBJ2-5, with D maybe TRBD2 (7 bases). The CDR3 covers 13 residues. Germline lookup yields CDR1 WNHNN and CDR2 SYGVQD (reference sequence). V dropped 7 bases and J dropped 5 bases, with 14 bases sitting between them. The CDR3: CASTGGLVETQYF. CDR3 coding DNA: TGCGCCAGCACGGGGGGCCTCGTGGAGACCCAGTACTTC.

The chain combines TRBV5-1 with TRBJ1-1; TRBD1 matches 7 bases. Germline V gene sequence: CDR1 SGHRS, CDR2 YFSETQ. V was pared by 4 bases and J by 2 bases, with 11 bases of the junction left unmatched. The CDR3 extends over 16 amino acids. The CDR3 sequence is CASSIDSQGLNTEAFF. Here the CDR3 DNA reads TGCGCCAGCAGCATAGATTCACAGGGGCTAAACACTGAAGCTTTCTTT.

This rearrangement joins TRBV9 to TRBJ1-1, with 7 bases that match TRBD1. With 3 bases clipped from V and 10 bases from J, the junction kept 6 bases outside the gene matches. The CDR3 contains 12 residues. In germline, CDR1 is SGDLS, CDR2 YYNGEE. The CDR3 here is CASSGLGGVAFF. CDR3 sequence (DNA): TGTGCCAGCAGCGGGTTAGGGGGCGTAGCTTTCTTT.

This chain links TRBV7-8 with TRBJ1-4, with 8 positions matching TRBD1. This CDR3 region has 15 residues. Germline trimming cut 4 bases from V and 10 bases from J; bases unmatched to any gene: 11. Germline CDR1 reads SGHVS; CDR2 reads FQNEAQ. In DNA form, the CDR3 reads TGTGCCAGCAGCTCTCTGTGGCAGGGGGCTGGAAAACTGTTTTTT. This gives the protein CASSSLWQGAGKLFF.

This chain uses TRBV14 with TRBJ2-2; perhaps TRBD1 as D (5 bases). Per germline, CDR1 SGHDN and CDR2 FVKESK. This CDR3 spans 15 amino acids. V shed 2 bases and J shed 6 bases, with 13 bases lying between them. As DNA, the CDR3 is TGTGCCAGCAGCCAACAGGCAGTAGGGGCCGGGGAGCTGTTTTTT. Amino acid sequence: CASSQQAVGAGELFF.

The genes are TRBV4-3 and TRBJ2-2; D not resolved. The CDR3 is 15 amino acids. CDR1 is LGHNA, CDR2 YSLEER, per germline. V lost 0 bases, J lost 8 bases, and 13 bases lay in between. The CDR3 spells CASSQDSQVYGELFF. The CDR3 coding sequence is TGCGCCAGCAGCCAAGACAGCCAGGTCTATGGGGAGCTGTTTTTT.

This clone was seen a handful of times. This chain connects TRBV6-5 to TRBJ1-4; D gene ambiguous. Germline CDR1 and CDR2: MNHEY and SVGAGI. V was trimmed by 6 bases and J by 5 bases, leaving 16 bases between them. The CDR3 runs 15 residues. CDR3 loop: CASRDGRIPNEKLFF. The DNA for the CDR3 is TGTGCCAGCAGGGACGGGAGGATACCAAATGAAAAACTGTTTTTT.

The rearrangement links TRBV6-6 to TRBJ1-4; tentative D call: TRBD1 (5 bases). Germline lookup yields CDR1 MNHNY and CDR2 SVGAGI (reference sequence). This CDR3 has 14 amino acids. Trimming removed 6 bases from V and 7 bases from J, with 15 bases in between. CDR3 nucleotides: TGTGCCAGCAGCGGACTGGGGGGTGGTGAAAAACTGTTTTTT. It yields the protein CASSGLGGGEKLFF.

This sequence joins TRBV19 and TRBJ2-1, with 12 bases lining up with TRBD2. Trimming took 2 bases from V and 7 from J; bases not matched to a gene: 6. Germline V lookup: CDR1 LNHDA, CDR2 SQIVND (reference sequence). This CDR3 contains 16 residues. The CDR3 DNA reads TGTGCCAGTAGTATACTAGCGGGGGGGTCTAGGAATGAGCAGTTCTTC. Its protein is CASSILAGGSRNEQFF.